This T cell receptor beta chain was identified in a study of shared clonotypes between healthy human individuals. Study overall: Three plates were used per donor for CD4 naive, three for CD4 memory, two for CD8 naive and one for CD8 memory.

The CDR3 is 15 amino acids. Trimming cost V 6 bases and J 2 bases, with 15 bases left between them. Looked up from germline, CDR1 is MNHGY and CDR2 is SAAAGT. It was 150 to 250 ng DNA, tens of thousands of T cell genomes, that sorted-subset replicate PCRs used. Libraries were prepared by immunoSEQ multiplex PCR; TCRdb keeps only in-frame clonotypes and omits some of them. The data show hundreds of thousands of clones, roughly 70% seen once. This clone was found a few times. Input material: memory CD4+ T cells sorted from blood. Subset defined: CD45RA-negative fraction. The sequence was obtained from a woman between 25 and 40 years old in good health. The V gene is TRBV6-8, the J gene TRBJ2-3, with a possible D match to TRBD2 (6 bases). The CDR3 region has the DNA TGTGCCAGCAGCTTTAGACTAGACCACACAGATACGCAGTATTTT. It is translated as CASSFRLDHTDTQYF.